A selection of T cell receptor beta chains follows, all from one sample in a study of metastatic and nonmetastatic thyroid tumors. TCRdb redid the clone calls on the PCR reads using MiXCR. The data show approximately 90,000 clones, 7.5% to 9% seen once. Material for sequencing was blood. These receptors all stem from a female donor with papillary thyroid cancer or a benign thyroid nodule (not recorded which). Some clones in this sample may be carry-over from other donors' samples. Each CDR3 is given with its conserved first and last residue. The order of the fields is V gene, D gene, J gene, clone size, CDR3 protein, CDR3 DNA. A D gene is named only where the DNA matches it firmly. Clone size appears in some rows only: once, few, many, or a class for an expanded clone.

TRBV19	-	TRBJ1-3	few	CASSYATSGNTIYF	TGTGCCAGTTCGTACGCGACCTCTGGAAACACCATATATTTT
TRBV19	-	TRBJ1-1	many	CASSGRGSEAFF	TGTGCCAGCAGTGGACGGGGCTCCGAAGCTTTCTTT
TRBV18	-	TRBJ2-7	-	CASSPLSETAYEQYF	TGTGCCAGCTCACCACTTTCGGAGACGGCCTACGAGCAGTACTTC
TRBV20-1	-	TRBJ1-2	many	CSARMVKATNYGYTF	TGCAGTGCTAGGATGGTAAAGGCGACTAACTATGGCTACACCTTC
TRBV7-3	-	TRBJ2-1	many	CASKGIHEQFF	TGTGCCAGCAAAGGGATCCATGAGCAGTTCTTC
TRBV5-4	-	TRBJ2-3	many	CASSGGLDTQYF	TGTGCCAGCAGCGGGGGACTGGATACGCAGTATTTT
TRBV7-2	-	TRBJ2-1	many	CASSARGERDNEQFF	TGTGCCAGCAGCGCCAGGGGGGAGAGGGACAATGAGCAGTTCTTC
TRBV10-2	TRBD2	TRBJ2-5	many	CASTGLAGGQETQYF	TGCGCCAGCACAGGACTAGCGGGGGGTCAAGAGACCCAGTACTTC
TRBV27	TRBD1	TRBJ1-1	many	CASSHGTANTEAFF	TGTGCCAGCAGCCACGGGACAGCCAACACTGAAGCTTTCTTT
TRBV20-1	TRBD1	TRBJ2-1	many	CSVSGQGAGVQRDEQFF	TGCAGTGTGTCGGGACAGGGGGCGGGGGTACAAAGGGATGAGCAGTTCTTC